This T cell receptor (beta chain) was profiled in a study of T-cell reconstitution after alpha-beta-depleted transplantation in children. This clonotype showed up many times. Its antigen is unidentified. Preparation of the TCRbeta library involved a method that used unique molecular identifiers. A single record per CDR3 protein comes from TCRdb applying MiXCR to the PCR reads. This sample has 700,000 or so distinct CDR3 sequences; around 13% occur once, and the top ten carry 0.79%. Findings and limits, study-wide: Alpha-beta T cells about two months after transplant reportedly derived from several hundred expanded graft clones. The high TCRbeta diversity at day 60 in some patients came from surviving recipient T cells and thymic progenitors. Diversity and T-cell counts at one year after transplant derived mostly from new T cells.

There are 15 residues in the CDR3. V shed 10 bases, J shed 2 bases, and the junction held 9 bases outside the gene matches. This sequence joins TRBV12-3 or TRBV12-4 and TRBJ2-2; 8 nucleotides line up with TRBD2. The TCR comes from a girl aged 2 to 10 with congenital amegakaryocytic thrombocytopenia, due to receive a stem cell transplant. Sample: PBMCs, taken before TCRalphabeta/CD19-depleted stem cell transplant. The CDR3 protein is CATSTSGSNTGELFF. The CDR3 nucleotides read TGTGCCACCTCAACTAGCGGATCTAACACCGGGGAGCTGTTTTTT.